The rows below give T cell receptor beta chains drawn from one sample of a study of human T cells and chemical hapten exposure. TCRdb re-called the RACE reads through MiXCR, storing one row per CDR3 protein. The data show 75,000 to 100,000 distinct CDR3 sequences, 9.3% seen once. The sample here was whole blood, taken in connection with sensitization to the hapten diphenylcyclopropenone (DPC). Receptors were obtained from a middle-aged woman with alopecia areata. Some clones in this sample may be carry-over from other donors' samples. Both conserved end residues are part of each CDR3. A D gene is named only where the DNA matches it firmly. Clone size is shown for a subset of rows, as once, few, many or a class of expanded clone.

cdr3_aa: CSARVGGPGNTIYF
v_call: TRBV20-1
cdr3_length: 14
d_call: NA
j_call: TRBJ1-3
clone_size: NA

cdr3_aa: CASSSPADGIETQYF
v_call: TRBV6-2/TRBV6-3
cdr3_length: 15
d_call: NA
j_call: TRBJ2-5
clone_size: NA

cdr3_aa: CASSLSNRGMNTEAFF
v_call: TRBV7-8
cdr3_length: 16
d_call: TRBD1
j_call: TRBJ1-1
clone_size: many

cdr3_aa: CASYRVGTEAFF
v_call: TRBV6-1
cdr3_length: 12
d_call: NA
j_call: TRBJ1-1
clone_size: many

cdr3_aa: CSVERGDPNTEAFF
v_call: TRBV29-1
cdr3_length: 14
d_call: NA
j_call: TRBJ1-1
clone_size: many

cdr3_aa: CASSLFGTSGRTTSYNEQFF
v_call: TRBV5-1
cdr3_length: 20
d_call: TRBD2
j_call: TRBJ2-1
clone_size: many

cdr3_aa: CASRSTGQGMYTQYF
v_call: TRBV7-3
cdr3_length: 15
d_call: TRBD1
j_call: TRBJ2-3
clone_size: NA

cdr3_aa: CASSSGSGGYEQYF
v_call: TRBV28
cdr3_length: 14
d_call: NA
j_call: TRBJ2-7
clone_size: many

cdr3_aa: CASSLVGAPQETQYF
v_call: TRBV5-5
cdr3_length: 15
d_call: NA
j_call: TRBJ2-5
clone_size: NA

cdr3_aa: CAISVGAKANEKLFF
v_call: TRBV10-3
cdr3_length: 15
d_call: NA
j_call: TRBJ1-4
clone_size: few

cdr3_aa: CASTPSGFQETQYF
v_call: TRBV5-1
cdr3_length: 14
d_call: TRBD2
j_call: TRBJ2-5
clone_size: NA

cdr3_aa: CASSSTGVGDEKLFF
v_call: TRBV12-3/TRBV12-4
cdr3_length: 15
d_call: TRBD1
j_call: TRBJ1-4
clone_size: few

cdr3_aa: CASSSWGPLGTDTQYF
v_call: TRBV7-3
cdr3_length: 16
d_call: NA
j_call: TRBJ2-3
clone_size: NA

cdr3_aa: CASLDSRGVYNEQFF
v_call: TRBV10-3
cdr3_length: 15
d_call: NA
j_call: TRBJ2-1
clone_size: once

cdr3_aa: CASSRWAGAETQYF
v_call: TRBV27
cdr3_length: 14
d_call: NA
j_call: TRBJ2-5
clone_size: few

cdr3_aa: CASSPGLVHYEQYF
v_call: TRBV7-6
cdr3_length: 14
d_call: TRBD2
j_call: TRBJ2-7
clone_size: many

cdr3_aa: CASSLGRGQGSTDTQYF
v_call: TRBV5-7
cdr3_length: 17
d_call: NA
j_call: TRBJ2-3
clone_size: many

cdr3_aa: CASSLAVPGAFF
v_call: TRBV12-3/TRBV12-4
cdr3_length: 12
d_call: NA
j_call: TRBJ1-1
clone_size: few